The 26 T cell receptor beta chains below all came from one sample that was sequenced in a study of T cell repertoires in cytomegalovirus infection (dated by TCRdb to about 2019). The sequencer listed for this sample is Illumina HiSeq 1500. The public reads were reprocessed in TCRdb via fastp at Q25 and MiXCR, keeping in-frame beta chains. Here each entry gathers all rows of one CDR3 protein and keeps the most common genes and DNA. The sample table records about 280,000 distinct CDR3 sequences; roughly a fifth of these occur just once. About 21% of the sample lies in the top ten. The treatment or condition label here, explained by the study, means: in vitro stimulation with specific CMV peptide epitopes to enrich CMV-specific T cells. These TCRs' antigens remain unknown. The sample in question was cultured PBMCs, obtained from culture after CMV antigen stimulation. These receptors originate from a human donor in good health (CMV status not recorded). Some clones in this sample may be carry-over from other donors' samples.

This clonotype was seen more than once but under ten times. This chain links TRBV4-2 with TRBJ2-3, with 7 bases matching TRBD2. After removal of 4 bases from V and 0 bases from J, the junction contained 7 bases not matched to a gene. The CDR3 runs to 16 residues. The germline gives CDR1 LGHNA, CDR2 YNFKEQ. CDR3 DNA: TGTGCCAGCAGCCCCGGACTAGAGACTAGCACAGATACGCAGTATTTT. It yields the protein CASSPGLETSTDTQYF.

The chain links TRBV19 to TRBJ2-1, with TRBD2 matching over 8 bases. V dropped 3 bases and J dropped 6; count of bases not matched to a gene: 7. From germline, CDR1 is LNHDA and CDR2 SQIVND (reference sequence). This CDR3 region has 15 residues. The CDR3 region is CASSIDGRAGNEQFF. The CDR3 DNA sequence: TGTGCCAGTAGTATTGACGGGAGGGCCGGCAATGAGCAGTTCTTC.

This clonotype turned up a few times. CDR3 loop: CASRSGGLADEQYF. The CDR3 DNA sequence: TGTGCCAGCCGATCCGGTGGGTTGGCCGACGAGCAGTACTTC. The gene calls are TRBV6-1 and TRBJ2-7, with D hard to call. Germline loops: CDR1 MNHNS, CDR2 SASEGT. The CDR3 sequence is 14 residues long. The V gene lost 8 bases and the J gene lost 5 bases, with 19 bases spanning the gap.

Only a few counts were recorded for this clonotype. The rearrangement joins TRBV6-2 or TRBV6-3 to TRBJ1-1, with a tentative D call TRBD1 (6 bases). Trimming left V 6 bases short and J 3 bases short, with 20 bases between. Germline assignment: CDR1 MNHEY and CDR2 SVGEGT. The CDR3 is made up of 16 amino acids. CDR3 nucleotides: TGTGCCAGCAGCTATCGGGGGGCTTGGAGCGACACTGAAGCTTTCTTT. This encodes CASSYRGAWSDTEAFF.

This clonotype was recorded at least ten times. The V and J genes are TRBV28 and TRBJ1-5, with TRBD1 matching 9 bases. This CDR3 comprises 20 residues. V lost 2 bases to trimming and J lost 9 bases; unmatched junction nucleotides: 23. In germline, CDR1 is MDHEN, CDR2 SYDVKM. CDR3 protein: CASSLRSIRPGQGLLGPQHF. The CDR3, as DNA: TGTGCCAGCAGTTTACGCTCGATCCGTCCGGGACAGGGACTATTGGGGCCCCAGCATTTT.

In its sample, this clonotype was seen many times. The chain employs TRBV7-9 and TRBJ2-1; 10 nucleotides line up with TRBD2. The V gene end was trimmed by 5 bases and the J gene end by 6 bases; junction bases not matched to a gene: 4. In germline, CDR1 is SEHNR, CDR2 FQNEAQ (reference sequence). The CDR3 has 14 residues. The CDR3 sequence: CASSLLAGTNEQFF. CDR3 coding DNA: TGTGCCAGCAGCCTACTAGCGGGGACCAATGAGCAGTTCTTC.

In its sample, this clonotype was seen a few times. The genes are TRBV2 and TRBJ2-1; TRBD2 matches 10 bases. The length of the CDR3 is 16 residues. CDR1 SNHLY and CDR2 FYNNEI come from the germline V gene. V lost 8 bases, J lost 9 bases, and 16 bases stayed unmatched. The CDR3 DNA sequence: TGTGCCAGCTTGGGGCGAGCGGGAGGGCCGTCAAGTGAGCAGTTCTTC. It yields the protein CASLGRAGGPSSEQFF.

The rearrangement joins TRBV12-3 or TRBV12-4 to TRBJ1-6; D not certain. V lost 8 bases, J lost 7 bases, and 15 bases lay in between. The CDR3 contains 14 residues. CDR3 sequence (DNA): TGTGCCAGCCTTAGGGAGGGCTTGAATTCACCCCTCCACTTT. This translates into CASLREGLNSPLHF.

V and J are TRBV27 and TRBJ2-5; maybe TRBD1 (5 bases). V lost 5 bases, J lost 2 bases, and 15 bases lay in between. Germline V gene sequence: CDR1 MNHEY, CDR2 SMNVEV (reference sequence). The CDR3 is 15 residues long. The CDR3 sequence: CASSRERTSQETQYF. For the CDR3, the DNA is TGTGCCAGCAGTAGAGAAAGGACATCACAAGAGACCCAGTACTTC.

The chain combines TRBV19 with TRBJ1-6; 10 bases align to TRBD1. This CDR3 contains 14 residues. Per the germline V gene, CDR1 is LNHDA and CDR2 is SQIVND (reference sequence). Trimming removed 4 bases from V and 9 bases from J; junction bases left unmatched: 3. CDR3 residues: CASSTGQGFSPLHF. DNA for the CDR3: TGTGCCAGTAGTACGGGACAGGGGTTTTCACCCCTCCACTTT.

This clonotype showed up just a few times. The rearrangement joins TRBV7-2 to TRBJ1-2; D perhaps matches TRBD1 (5 bases). CDR3 length: 14 amino acids. The V end lost 5 bases, the J end lost 7 bases, and 17 bases lay between the germline ends. Germline CDR1 SGHTA, CDR2 FQGNSA. The CDR3 loop reads CASSARREVGGYTF. CDR3 nucleotides: TGTGCCAGCAGCGCGCGCAGGGAAGTCGGTGGCTACACCTTC.

The rearrangement uses TRBV30 and TRBJ2-2; D gene unclear. Trimming left V 0 bases short and J 7 bases short, with 3 bases between. Germline loops: CDR1 GTSNPN, CDR2 SVGIG (reference sequence). CDR3 length: 11 residues. In DNA form, the CDR3 reads TGTGCCTGGAGTGTGGTCGGGGAGCTGTTTTTT. Translation gives CAWSVVGELFF. Full variable domain (remainder filled in from reference TRBV30 and TRBJ2-2): SQTIHQWPATLVQPVGSPLSLECTVEGTSNPNLYWYRQAAGRGLQLLFYSVGIGQISSEVPQNLSASRPQDRQFILSSKKLLLSDSGFYLCAWSVVGELFFGEGSRLTVL.

This clonotype turned up a few times. The junction differs from germline at one of its ends, possibly a read error. This chain connects TRBV27 to TRBJ2-1; 9 positions match TRBD1. The CDR3 spans 17 residues. Germline CDR1 is MNHEY and CDR2 is SMNVEV (reference sequence). CDR3 in DNA: TGTGCCAGCAGTCTATCGAGTGGGGACAGGGCTTACAATGAGCAGTTCTTC. Translation: CASSLSSGDRAYNEQFF.

This clonotype was seen many times. The chain employs TRBV12-3 or TRBV12-4 and TRBJ2-1, with 7 bases lining up with TRBD2. The CDR3 is 14 amino acids. V dropped 6 bases and J dropped 0; count of bases not matched to a gene: 2. In nucleotides, the CDR3 is TGTGCCAGCAGAAGCGGGACCTCCTACAATGAGCAGTTCTTC. Amino acid sequence: CASRSGTSYNEQFF.

This clonotype came up many times. The rearrangement links TRBV11-2 to TRBJ2-3, with 8 bases matching TRBD2. V was clipped by 8 bases and J by 3 bases; unmatched bases: 10. The CDR3 is 15 amino acids. The germline CDR1 and CDR2 sequences are SGHAT and FQNNGV. The CDR3 region has the DNA TGTGCCAGCGGTCCCTCAGCGGGAGTAACAGATACGCAGTATTTT. It yields the protein CASGPSAGVTDTQYF.

Ten or more counts support this clonotype. The chain has TRBV7-8 and TRBJ2-1, with 11 bases fitting TRBD2. CDR3 length equals 17 residues. J was trimmed by 8 bases and V by 4 bases; bases with no gene match: 13. Germline lookup yields CDR1 SGHVS and CDR2 FQNEAQ. CDR3 sequence reads: CASSSTKGLAAGDEQFF. The CDR3 DNA reads TGTGCCAGCAGCTCAACTAAGGGACTAGCGGCTGGCGATGAGCAGTTCTTC.

In this sample, this clonotype turned up a few times. V and J are TRBV19 and TRBJ1-2; the D gene is possibly TRBD1 (6 bases). Between the trimmed V and J ends, which lost 7 bases and 2 bases, there was a span of 17 bases. The CDR3 spans 15 residues. Germline values: CDR1 LNHDA, CDR2 SQIVND (reference sequence). The CDR3 sequence: CASTNQGIINYGYTF. The CDR3 region has the DNA TGTGCCAGTACCAATCAGGGGATTATAAACTATGGCTACACCTTC.

This clonotype was counted between two and nine times. V gene TRBV6-5 combines with J gene TRBJ1-1; weak D call: TRBD1 (5 bases). Trimming left V 6 bases short and J 0 bases short, with 17 bases between. The CDR3 is 16 amino acids. Germline V CDR1 and CDR2: MNHEY, SVGAGI. CDR3 protein: CASRAIGAPMNTEAFF. CDR3 sequence (DNA): TGTGCCAGCAGGGCTATAGGGGCACCTATGAACACTGAAGCTTTCTTT.

This clonotype has at least ten counts. This rearrangement joins TRBV6-2 or TRBV6-3 to TRBJ1-2; TRBD1 might be the D (5 bases). Trimming shortened V by 5 bases and J by 2 bases, and 9 bases separated the two germline ends. In germline, CDR1 is MNHEY, CDR2 SVGEGT. The CDR3 has 13 amino acids. CDR3 residues: CASSTTVNYGYTF. The DNA of the CDR3 is TGTGCCAGCAGTACGACAGTGAACTATGGCTACACCTTC.

The chain uses TRBV27 and TRBJ2-3, with D possibly being TRBD1 or TRBD2 (6 bases each). The CDR3 consists of 16 residues. Trimming pared 4 bases from V and 0 bases from J, leaving 14 bases between. Germline V CDR1 and CDR2: MNHEY, SMNVEV (reference sequence). CDR3 in DNA: TGTGCCAGCAGTTGGGGGTGGGGGGCTAGCACAGATACGCAGTATTTT. This codes for CASSWGWGASTDTQYF.

The chain carries TRBV20-1 and TRBJ1-1; no clear D. V dropped 0 bases and J dropped 0 bases, with 5 bases sitting between them. The CDR3 contains 13 residues. Germline CDR1 and CDR2: DFQATT and SNEGSKA (reference sequence). CDR3 residues: CSARDRLNTEAFF. CDR3 nucleotides: TGCAGTGCTAGAGATAGGTTGAACACTGAAGCTTTCTTT.

This chain links TRBV7-2 with TRBJ1-5, with 7 bases matching TRBD1. Germline assignment: CDR1 SGHTA and CDR2 FQGNSA. With V trimmed by 1 base and J by 5 bases, 5 bases remained unmatched. CDR3 length: 15 residues. Here the CDR3 reads CASSLGTGIYQPQHF. CDR3 in DNA: TGTGCCAGCAGCTTAGGGACAGGTATATATCAGCCCCAGCATTTT.

A few counts support this clonotype. V is TRBV7-7 and J is TRBJ2-3, with 12 bases aligning to TRBD2. CDR3 length: 15 amino acids. After removal of 6 bases from V and 5 bases from J, the junction contained 6 bases not matched to a gene. Germline values: CDR1 SSHAT, CDR2 FNYEAQ (reference sequence). In DNA, the CDR3 is TGTGCCAGCAGAAGACTAGCGGGAGTCCTAGATACGCAGTATTTT. Its translation is CASRRLAGVLDTQYF.

As DNA, the CDR3 is TGTGCCAGCAGAACCGGGACTAGGGGTAACGAGCAGTACTTC. Translating it yields CASRTGTRGNEQYF. The gene calls are TRBV6-2 or TRBV6-3 and TRBJ2-7; 8 bases fit TRBD2. The germline V gene encodes CDR1 MNHEY and CDR2 SVGEGT. The V segment lost 6 bases and the J segment 5 bases; nucleotides outside the gene matches: 9. The CDR3 has 14 amino acids.

Note on this clonotype: Since a much larger clone is just one base distant, this may be a read error. The conserved final phenylalanine or tryptophan is absent from the CDR3, which likely points to a read error. The chain combines TRBV12-3 or TRBV12-4 with TRBJ1-5; TRBD1 matches 8 bases. The length of the CDR3 is 18 residues. V was clipped by 1 base and J by 5 bases; unmatched bases: 13. CDR3 in amino acids: CASSLGRGRGSLHQPQHS. CDR3 in DNA: TGTGCCAGCAGTTTAGGCAGGGGGCGAGGTTCTCTCCATCAGCCCCAGCATTCT.

This clonotype appeared many times. The rearrangement links TRBV12-3 or TRBV12-4 to TRBJ2-7; TRBD2 matches at 11 bases. Trimming removed 3 bases from V and 4 bases from J; junction bases left unmatched: 5. The CDR3 loop spans 15 amino acids. The CDR3 spells CASSLTTSGIYEQYV. CDR3 nucleotides: TGTGCCAGCAGTTTGACGACTAGCGGGATTTACGAGCAGTACGTC.